A single sample gave rise to the 7 T cell receptor beta chains below, sequenced in a study of T cells in tumors after PD-1 blockade. Assay used: immunoSEQ multiplex PCR; TCRdb lists only in-frame clones, some missing. Seen here are roughly 9,300 clones, 50% to 80% observed once, and the top ten hold about 12%. The sequencing here drew on tumor tissue, taken after anti-PD-1 treatment. These receptor sequences come from a human donor with basal cell carcinoma.

V gene TRBV20-1 combines with J gene TRBJ2-5; 10 bases fit TRBD2. The CDR3 runs 14 residues. Per the germline V gene, CDR1 is DFQATT and CDR2 is SNEGSKA (reference sequence). V lost 3 bases and J lost 4; bases outside the gene matches: 5. The CDR3: CSASDLAGVETQYF. CDR3 DNA: TGCAGTGCTAGTGATCTAGCGGGAGTAGAGACCCAGTACTTC.

Worth noting for this clone: A read error may account for a junction end that differs from germline. The rearrangement joins TRBV6-2 or TRBV6-3 to TRBJ1-2; no clear D gene. CDR3 length: 16 residues. Germline CDR1 reads MNHEY; CDR2 reads SVGEGT. The CDR3 DNA reads TGTGCCAGCAGTGACTCTACACCGAAGGGCAACTATGGCTACACCTTC. As protein: CASSDSTPKGNYGYTF.

V and J are TRBV4-1 and TRBJ1-5, with D perhaps TRBD1 (5 bases). CDR1 and CDR2 (germline): MGHRA, YSYEKL. The CDR3 extends over 15 amino acids. V was trimmed by 4 bases and J by 5 bases, leaving 15 bases between them. CDR3 DNA: TGCGCCAGCAGCCTCAGAACAGGCAGGGATCAGCCCCAGCATTTT. Its translation is CASSLRTGRDQPQHF.

The V gene is TRBV7-9, the J gene TRBJ2-7, with D perhaps being TRBD1 or TRBD2 (5 bases each). Per germline, CDR1 SEHNR and CDR2 FQNEAQ (reference sequence). Trimming took off 3 bases at V and 5 bases at J, with 20 bases between the two ends. The CDR3 covers 16 residues. The CDR3 nucleotides are TGTGCCAGCAGCTTCTACCCGGGACCCCTATCGGACGAGCAGTACTTC. Translating gives CASSFYPGPLSDEQYF.

This sequence joins TRBV5-4 and TRBJ2-5, with D possibly TRBD1 on 5 matching bases. In germline, CDR1 is SGHNT, CDR2 YYREEE (reference sequence). The CDR3 covers 14 residues. V lost 0 bases and J 5 bases, leaving 11 bases between the germline ends. CDR3 in DNA: TGTGCCAGCAGCTTGGTGTACCCAGGGGAGACCCAGTACTTC. Protein sequence: CASSLVYPGETQYF.

The chain is built from TRBV7-2 and TRBJ2-7; the match to TRBD2 covers 7 bases. Germline assignment: CDR1 SGHTA and CDR2 FQGNSA. The CDR3 is 18 residues long. The V gene end was trimmed by 2 bases and the J gene end by 3 bases; junction bases not matched to a gene: 16. In nucleotides, the CDR3 is TGTGCCAGCAGCTTAAAAGGCGGGAGTAGGGTCCAACTCTACGAGCAGTACTTC. This gives the protein CASSLKGGSRVQLYEQYF.

This clone has a handful of counts. The rearrangement uses TRBV3-1 (or the pseudogene TRBV3-2) and TRBJ2-3; 9 bases are shared with TRBD1. Losses at the gene ends were 4 bases for V and 4 bases for J; bases not matched to a gene: 3. Germline CDR1 and CDR2: LGHDT and YNNKEL (reference sequence). The CDR3 is made up of 14 amino acids. DNA of the CDR3: TGTGCCAGCAGCCTACAGGGGGCGTCAGATACGCAGTATTTT. Its translation: CASSLQGASDTQYF.